Each of the 21 T cell receptor beta chains below was sequenced from the same sample in a study of cytomegalovirus exposure and HLA in healthy donors. Profiled with immunoSEQ multiplex PCR; TCRdb holds only in-frame clones, not every one. The repertoire holds roughly 150,000 clones, with about 80% as singletons. Sequencing was performed on PBMCs. The receptors were gathered from a man aged 25 to 40 in good health and CMV-seropositive.

This clone has just a few counts. The chain joins TRBV4-1 to TRBJ2-7; tentatively, D is TRBD2 (6 bases). V was clipped by 2 bases and J by 5 bases, with 13 bases between them. CDR3 length: 14 residues. Germline CDR1 MGHRA, CDR2 YSYEKL. As DNA, the CDR3 is TGCGCCAGCAGCCAACAGGAGGGGTTGGACGAGCAGTACTTC. Residues: CASSQQEGLDEQYF.

This clone was counted once. V and J are TRBV2 and TRBJ1-2; 10 bases are shared with TRBD1. CDR3 length equals 14 residues. From germline, CDR1 is SNHLY and CDR2 FYNNEI. The ends lost 2 bases at V and 11 bases at J; junction bases unmatched: 8. The CDR3 spells CASSESVTGGGYTF. CDR3 nucleotide sequence: TGTGCCAGCAGTGAATCAGTGACAGGGGGCGGTTACACCTTC.

This clone turned up a few times. This sequence joins TRBV7-6 and TRBJ1-2; 7 bases align to TRBD1. Per the germline V gene, CDR1 is SGHVS and CDR2 is FNYEAQ. Unmatched junction bases numbered 4, after V lost 4 bases and J lost 5 bases. The CDR3 loop spans 13 amino acids. The DNA of the CDR3 is TGTGCCAGCAGCTCTCCAGGGGGATATGGCTACACCTTC. Its translation: CASSSPGGYGYTF. The full variable domain, completed using reference TRBV7-6 and TRBJ1-2, is GAGVSQSPRYKVTKRGQDVALRCDPISGHVSLYWYRQALGQGPEFLTYFNYEAQQDKSGLPNDRFSAERPEGSISTLTIQRTEQRDSAMYRCASSSPGGYGYTFGSGTRLTVV.

The rearrangement joins TRBV7-3 to TRBJ2-6; maybe TRBD1 (6 bases). CDR3 length equals 19 residues. V gave up 5 bases and J gave up 0 bases, with 20 bases separating them. Germline V gene sequence: CDR1 SGHTA, CDR2 FQGTGA. CDR3 amino acids: CASSPSRQGWGSGANVLTF. CDR3 in DNA: TGTGCCAGCAGCCCATCCCGGCAGGGGTGGGGCTCTGGGGCCAACGTCCTGACTTTC.

J is TRBJ2-7 and V is TRBV7-2; 12 positions agree with TRBD2. The germline V gene has CDR1 SGHTA and CDR2 FQGNSA. V trimming: 3 bases; J trimming: 5 bases; junction bases outside the gene matches: 14. This CDR3 has 18 residues. CDR3 DNA: TGTGCCAGCAGCTTTTTGAGAGGCACTAGCGGGGGGATGAACGAGCAGTACTTC. This codes for CASSFLRGTSGGMNEQYF.

A remark on this clone: At one end the junction does not follow the germline gene, possibly because of a read error. This chain uses TRBV2 with TRBJ2-7, with 8 bases aligning to TRBD1. The CDR3 consists of 13 residues. Germline V gene sequence: CDR1 SNHLY, CDR2 FYNNEI. The CDR3 nucleotides are TGTGCCAGCAGTGAAGACTGGTCAAGGACAGGGCCCTTC. Its translation is CASSEDWSRTGPF.

For the CDR3, the DNA is TGTGCCAGAAGCCCCGAAGGACTAGAGAACACCGGGGAGCTGTTTTTT. It yields the protein CARSPEGLENTGELFF. The chain carries TRBV5-3 and TRBJ2-2; 7 positions agree with TRBD2. TRBV5-3 is noted as an ORF with a role that remains uncertain. The CDR3 extends over 16 amino acids. V dropped 4 bases and J dropped 1; count of bases not matched to a gene: 7.

The chain employs TRBV29-1 and TRBJ2-6; no clear D gene. The germline V gene encodes CDR1 SQVTM and CDR2 ANQGSEA. CDR3 length equals 8 residues. V shed 8 bases and J shed 11 bases, with 4 bases lying between them. DNA of the CDR3: TGCAGCCCTTACGTCCTGACTTTC. Translating it yields CSPYVLTF.

Worth noting for this clone: Mismatch with germline at one junction end may stem from a read error. The V gene is TRBV7-2, the J gene TRBJ1-2; D unclear. This CDR3 has 15 residues. The V gene's germline CDR1 is SGHTA and CDR2 FQGNSA. The CDR3 protein is CAGSLALVLNYGYTF. For the CDR3, the DNA is TGTGCCGGCAGCTTAGCGCTAGTCTTAAACTATGGCTACACCTTC.

This clone was seen more than once but under ten times. The chain couples TRBV6-1 to TRBJ1-3; D remains unclear. V lost 1 base to trimming and J lost 4 bases, with 11 bases between them. The CDR3 loop spans 15 amino acids. CDR1 and CDR2 (germline): MNHNS, SASEGT. The CDR3 region has the DNA TGTGCCAGCAGTGAAGGGATATACAGCGGAAACACCATATATTTT. Amino acid sequence: CASSEGIYSGNTIYF.

The chain links TRBV10-3 to TRBJ2-5; 7 bases agree with TRBD1. J was trimmed by 2 bases and V by 4 bases; bases with no gene match: 1. CDR1 and CDR2 (germline): ENHRY, SYGVKD. The CDR3 is 13 residues long. The CDR3 loop is CAISVTGQETQYF. The DNA of the CDR3 is TGTGCCATCAGTGTGACAGGGCAAGAGACCCAGTACTTC.

This chain joins TRBV19 and TRBJ2-3; 8 nucleotides align to TRBD2. This CDR3 region has 16 residues. CDR1 LNHDA and CDR2 SQIVND come from the germline V gene (reference sequence). V gave up 4 bases and J gave up 1 base; unmatched junction bases: 7. The CDR3 spells CASSSSTSGGTDTQYF. The CDR3 nucleotides read TGTGCCAGTAGTAGCAGCACTAGCGGCGGCACAGATACGCAGTATTTT.

The sample holds a few counts of this clone. J is TRBJ1-1 and V is TRBV7-9; D may be TRBD1 (5 bases). Germline loops: CDR1 SEHNR, CDR2 FQNEAQ (reference sequence). The CDR3 covers 15 residues. Trimming shortened V by 3 bases and J by 1 base, and 12 bases separated the two germline ends. DNA of the CDR3: TGTGCCAGCAGCTTTTTGGGGGGGAGGAACACTGAAGCTTTCTTT. Its translation: CASSFLGGRNTEAFF.

This clone was counted once. This chain uses TRBV19 with TRBJ2-7; D might be TRBD1 (7 bases). CDR1 and CDR2 (germline): LNHDA, SQIVND (reference sequence). The CDR3 is made up of 15 amino acids. Trimming removed 3 bases from V and 5 bases from J, with 17 bases in between. CDR3 DNA: TGTGCCAGTAGTATCACCGGCAGGGGGGATCACGAGCAGTACTTC. It codes for CASSITGRGDHEQYF.

This chain connects TRBV12-2 to TRBJ2-3; whether TRBD1, the table's D call, matches the DNA was not checked. TRBV12-2 is a pseudogene segment. This CDR3 has 16 residues. In nucleotides, the CDR3 is TGTGCAAGTCGCACCAGTGGGCAGGGACACACAGATACGCAGTATTTT. Translating gives CASRTSGQGHTDTQYF.

This chain uses TRBV7-9 with TRBJ2-3, with 10 positions matching TRBD2. CDR3 size: 16 residues. The J segment lost 0 bases and the V segment lost 4 bases, leaving 4 bases of the junction unmatched. CDR1 is SEHNR, CDR2 FQNEAQ, per germline (reference sequence). The CDR3 region is CASSSASGRSTDTQYF. CDR3 bases: TGTGCCAGCAGCTCAGCTAGCGGGAGAAGCACAGATACGCAGTATTTT. Full variable domain (outside the CDR3, taken from reference TRBV7-9 and TRBJ2-3): DTGVSQNPRHKITKRGQNVTFRCDPISEHNRLYWYRQTLGQGPEFLTYFQNEAQLEKSRLLSDRFSAERPKGSFSTLEIQRTEQGDSAMYLCASSSASGRSTDTQYFGPGTRLTVL.

The count of this clone is one. J is TRBJ1-2 and V is TRBV5-4; D not resolved. The germline CDR1 and CDR2 sequences are SGHNT and YYREEE (reference sequence). The CDR3 covers 13 residues. Trimming removed 1 base from V and 4 bases from J, with 8 bases in between. DNA of the CDR3: TGTGCCAGCAGCTTGCCTCCCTCCTATGGCTACACCTTC. Protein product: CASSLPPSYGYTF. Full variable domain (remainder filled in from reference TRBV5-4 and TRBJ1-2): ETGVTQSPTHLIKTRGQQVTLRCSSQSGHNTVSWYQQALGQGPQFIFQYYREEENGRGNFPPRFSGLQFPNYSSELNVNALELDDSALYLCASSLPPSYGYTFGSGTRLTVV.

The chain combines TRBV7-6 with TRBJ1-1, with D perhaps TRBD1 (6 bases). The length of the CDR3 is 16 residues. The germline V gene encodes CDR1 SGHVS and CDR2 FNYEAQ. V lost 2 bases and J 3 bases, leaving 16 bases between the germline ends. The CDR3 DNA reads TGTGCCAGCAGCTTAAACCCCGACAGGCTTGACACTGAAGCTTTCTTT. Translated, it gives CASSLNPDRLDTEAFF. The whole variable domain, filled in from reference TRBV7-6 and TRBJ1-1, reads GAGVSQSPRYKVTKRGQDVALRCDPISGHVSLYWYRQALGQGPEFLTYFNYEAQQDKSGLPNDRFSAERPEGSISTLTIQRTEQRDSAMYRCASSLNPDRLDTEAFFGQGTRLTVV.

V and J are TRBV7-2 and TRBJ2-1; a possible D gene is TRBD2 (5 bases). The V and J ends lost 1 base and 8 bases respectively, with 18 bases between them. This CDR3 has 16 residues. CDR1 SGHTA and CDR2 FQGNSA come from the germline V gene. The CDR3 sequence: CASSLEADLLGYEQFF. As DNA, the CDR3 is TGTGCCAGCAGCTTAGAGGCGGACTTATTAGGGTATGAGCAGTTCTTC.

The J gene is TRBJ2-7, the V gene TRBV7-9; 7 nucleotides match TRBD2. Germline lookup yields CDR1 SEHNR and CDR2 FQNEAQ (reference sequence). Trimming took 5 bases from V and 3 from J; bases not matched to a gene: 13. This CDR3 is 16 amino acids long. The CDR3 DNA reads TGTGCCAGCAGCCCCAGAGGCGGGGGATTGAACTACGAGCAGTACTTC. The encoded protein is CASSPRGGGLNYEQYF.

This chain links TRBV5-6 with TRBJ2-7; D uncertain. The CDR3 sequence is 14 residues long. V was shortened by 2 bases and J by 7 bases, with 16 bases between the two germline ends. Germline V gene lookup returns CDR1 SGHDT and CDR2 YYEEEE. CDR3: CASSFDRRIGEQYF. Here the CDR3 DNA reads TGTGCCAGCAGCTTTGACCGGCGAATCGGGGAGCAGTACTTC.